This T cell receptor (beta chain) was identified during a study of cytomegalovirus exposure and HLA in healthy donors. Study summary: As released early, the data held 70 million to 100 million unique TCRs from HLA-typed donors. Study observations and caveats: In an earlier analysis, productive rearrangement rates for most beta V segments clustered near 90% or 30%.

Samples came from healthy bone marrow donors. PCR primers comprised 60 Vbeta and 13 Jbeta primers. Measured with immunoSEQ multiplex PCR; TCRdb has only the in-frame clones, and not every one. Of 180,000 or so clones in the sample, 75% to 90% were seen once. Germline values: CDR1 SNHLY, CDR2 FYNNEI. The CDR3 runs to 14 residues. The ends lost 6 bases at V and 6 bases at J; junction bases unmatched: 7. As concerns this clone: Its antigen is not known.

Sequencing was done on a sample of PBMCs. This sequence originates from a woman in her 50s in good health and CMV-seropositive. The gene calls are TRBV2 and TRBJ1-2, with 10 nucleotides matching TRBD1. CDR3 region: CASRRDRGVDGYTF. CDR3 nucleotide sequence: TGTGCCAGCAGGAGGGACAGGGGAGTGGATGGCTACACCTTC.